This TCR beta chain was documented in a study of T cell responses to AZD1222 COVID-19 vaccine. Whole-study results and caveats: Clonal diversity may have been underestimated, and the donors were mostly white British, with more females than males. CD4 TCRs covered the whole spike, strongest at regions 160-218 and 743-854.

In regard to this clone: The antigen is not known.

Here immunoSEQ multiplex PCR was the method, and the copy in TCRdb shows in-frame clones only, minus some. The table has some 140,000 clones, roughly 93% seen once. Trimming cost V 3 bases and J 7 bases, with 13 bases left between them. This CDR3 spans 13 amino acids. Looked up from germline, CDR1 is SGDLS and CDR2 is YYNGEE. The TCR originated in an adult in good health. The sample consisted of peripheral blood, taken on day 0 of AZD1222 vaccination. J is TRBJ1-2 and V is TRBV9; possible D gene TRBD1, 6 bases. The CDR3 bases are TGTGCCAGCAGCGCTACAGGGAAGGGTGGCTACACCTTC. Amino acid sequence: CASSATGKGGYTF.